The clone carrying this T cell receptor (beta chain) has more than one count but fewer than ten. Its antigen is not known. Since all of the isolated RNA was reverse transcribed, expressed TCRB transcripts were what got sequenced. Using immunoSEQ multiplex PCR, the repertoire was profiled, and TCRdb retains in-frame clones only, with some absent. The table has about 340,000 clones, about 14% seen once. The length of the CDR3 is 13 residues. Germline assignment: CDR1 KGHSH and CDR2 LQKENI. V lost 3 bases, J lost 8 bases, and 13 bases lay in between. This sample stems from a study of beta chain features in type 1 diabetes. Study results and limitations: Significant though moderate, a shortening of TCRB CDR3s appeared in all four CD4+ subsets of Type 1 diabetes patients.

Sequencing input: naive CD4+ T cells from blood. The chain joins TRBV18 to TRBJ1-2; D possibly corresponds to TRBD1 (6 bases). This TCR was recovered from a young woman with type 1 diabetes. As DNA, the CDR3 is TGTGCCAGCTCACCGCAGGGGTCGGGAGGCTACACCTTC. Translating it yields CASSPQGSGGYTF.